Each of the 24 T cell receptor beta chains below was sequenced from the same sample in a study of regulatory T cells in long-lasting Graves disease. The time point is: persistent/refractory GD, antithyroid drugs over 5 years with positive TRAb. Extracted PBMC RNA gave rise to the TCR library. Researchers made TCR beta libraries by using iRepertoire HTBI primers and running Arm-PCR on CDR3 regions. TCRdb called the multiplex PCR reads again in MiXCR, with one record for every CDR3 protein. The sample holds approximately 360,000 distinct CDR3 sequences, roughly 23% seen once. The specimen comprised peripheral blood mononuclear cells (PBMCs), sampled when the disease was refractory, from a patient treated with antithyroid drugs. The receptors shown here come from a woman aged 40 to 50 with Graves disease.

The chain joins TRBV6-4 to TRBJ1-1, with TRBD1 matching 8 bases. The CDR3 contains 15 residues. V gave up 6 bases and J gave up 2 bases; unmatched junction bases: 8. CDR1 and CDR2 from the germline V gene are MRHNA and SNTAGT. In DNA, the CDR3 is TGTGCCAGCAGCCCAGGGGGCGAGCTTAACACTGAAGCTTTCTTT. Translating gives CASSPGGELNTEAFF.

V usage is TRBV20-1 and J usage is TRBJ2-7, with 16 bases fitting TRBD2. Germline V CDR1 and CDR2: DFQATT, SNEGSKA (reference sequence). This CDR3 contains 16 residues. Trimming took 4 bases from V and 5 from J; bases not matched to a gene: 8. CDR3 amino acids: CSAKGLAGGPIHEQYF. In DNA, the CDR3 is TGCAGTGCTAAGGGACTAGCGGGAGGGCCGATCCACGAGCAGTACTTC.

The CDR3 loop is CSARFSRLSGLYGYTF. The CDR3 DNA reads as TGCAGTGCTAGATTTTCCCGCCTCTCAGGGTTATATGGCTACACCTTC. The V gene is TRBV20-1, the J gene TRBJ1-2; D might be TRBD1 (5 bases). The V gene's germline CDR1 is DFQATT and CDR2 SNEGSKA (reference sequence). Trimming took 2 bases from V and 5 from J, leaving 21 bases between them. The CDR3 covers 16 residues.

This clonotype came up many times. The chain recombines TRBV19 with TRBJ1-1; D is unclear. The CDR3 loop spans 13 amino acids. V lost 7 bases and J lost 3, with 12 bases in between. Germline V lookup: CDR1 LNHDA, CDR2 SQIVND (reference sequence). CDR3 region: CASTGRSYTEAFF. The CDR3 nucleotides are TGTGCCAGTACGGGCAGGTCCTACACTGAAGCTTTCTTT.

DNA of the CDR3: TGTGCCACCGGGGGGCAGGTCGACGAAAAACTGTTTTTT. Its protein is CATGGQVDEKLFF. The rearrangement joins TRBV15 to TRBJ1-4; a possible D gene is TRBD1 (6 bases). The CDR3 contains 13 residues. Germline V gene lookup returns CDR1 LNHNV and CDR2 YYDKDF (reference sequence). V lost 8 bases and J lost 8, with 15 bases in between.

A few counts support this clonotype. The rearrangement links TRBV29-1 to TRBJ2-5; tentative D call: TRBD2 (5 bases). Looked up from germline, CDR1 is SQVTM and CDR2 is ANQGSEA. CDR3 length equals 13 residues. V lost 3 bases to trimming and J lost 0 bases, with 8 bases between them. In DNA form, the CDR3 reads TGCAGCGTTGATTCGGGGTACCAAGAGACCCAGTACTTC. Its translation: CSVDSGYQETQYF.

This clonotype was counted between two and nine times. The rearrangement joins TRBV6-1 to TRBJ2-5, with D perhaps TRBD1 (6 bases). The length of the CDR3 is 14 residues. Germline CDR1 is MNHNS and CDR2 is SASEGT. Trimming took off 7 bases at V and 0 bases at J, with 12 bases between the two ends. This CDR3 reads CASNPGQYQETQYF. CDR3 coding DNA: TGTGCCAGCAACCCCGGACAGTACCAAGAGACCCAGTACTTC.

This clonotype was observed many times. In DNA, the CDR3 is TGTGCCAGCAGTGGGAGGGCTGGCGGGGAGCTGTTTTTT. It yields the protein CASSGRAGGELFF. The V gene is TRBV2, the J gene TRBJ2-2; D possibly corresponds to TRBD2 (6 bases). The germline gives CDR1 SNHLY, CDR2 FYNNEI. V shed 4 bases and J shed 7 bases, with 10 bases lying between them. The CDR3 covers 13 residues.

This clonotype was found many times. This chain joins TRBV28 and TRBJ2-7; D perhaps matches TRBD2 (6 bases). CDR1 is MDHEN, CDR2 SYDVKM, per germline. V was pared by 6 bases and J by 0 bases, with 12 bases between. The length of the CDR3 is 14 residues. CDR3 sequence (DNA): TGTGCCAGCAGACCGAGACTAGGCTCCTACGAGCAGTACTTC. This translates into CASRPRLGSYEQYF.

This clonotype was detected a few times. The rearrangement joins TRBV10-2 to TRBJ1-1; TRBD1 might be the D (5 bases). The germline gives CDR1 WSHSY, CDR2 SAAADI. V gave up 8 bases and J gave up 1 base, with 11 bases separating them. The length of the CDR3 is 13 residues. CDR3 sequence (DNA): TGCGCCAGCGGGGCAGGGTGGAACACTGAAGCTTTCTTT. Protein product: CASGAGWNTEAFF.

The rearrangement joins TRBV6-1 to TRBJ2-5, with D possibly being TRBD2 (6 bases). With 6 bases removed from V and 5 bases from J, the gap between germline ends came to 31 bases. The CDR3 contains 19 residues. CDR1 and CDR2 from the germline V gene are MNHNS and SASEGT. The DNA for the CDR3 is TGTGCCAGCAGCCCCCACGGGACGCGGAAGCAGGAGGGTGGCGAGACCCAGTACTTC. Its translation: CASSPHGTRKQEGGETQYF.

V gene TRBV3-1 combines with J gene TRBJ2-2; maybe TRBD1 (6 bases). Trimming cost V 7 bases and J 5 bases, with 11 bases left between them. This CDR3 has 13 amino acids. Germline V lookup: CDR1 LGHDT, CDR2 YNNKEL (reference sequence). This CDR3 is CASTQGITGELFF. The CDR3, as DNA: TGTGCCAGCACCCAGGGGATTACCGGGGAGCTGTTTTTT.

About this clonotype itself: Possible read error: a much larger clone is one base away. Lacking the conserved final phenylalanine or tryptophan, this CDR3 likely reflects a read error. The chain carries TRBV12-3 or TRBV12-4 and TRBJ2-7; the D is unclear. Deletions cut 3 bases from V and 2 bases from J, with 8 bases between. The CDR3 length is 13 residues. The CDR3 sequence is CASSFARTYEQYL. CDR3 DNA: TGTGCCAGCAGTTTCGCCAGGACCTACGAGCAGTACCTC.

There are many counts of this clonotype. The chain carries TRBV28 and TRBJ2-2, with 9 bases matching TRBD1. Trimming removed 7 bases from V and 3 bases from J; junction bases left unmatched: 18. The CDR3 extends over 19 amino acids. Germline-derived CDR1 and CDR2 are MDHEN and SYDVKM. The CDR3 DNA follows: TGTGCCAGCACCGAACCGCGCCGGGGACAGGGTGAATACACCGGGGAGCTGTTTTTT. Residues: CASTEPRRGQGEYTGELFF.

This clonotype was picked up a small number of times. V usage is TRBV15 and J usage is TRBJ2-7; 9 bases are a match to TRBD2. The CDR3 contains 15 residues. The V segment lost 0 bases and the J segment 6 bases; nucleotides outside the gene matches: 6. Germline CDR1 reads LNHNV; CDR2 reads YYDKDF (reference sequence). The CDR3 region is CATSRDAAGGREQYF. The DNA of the CDR3 is TGTGCCACCAGCAGAGATGCGGCGGGAGGGCGCGAGCAGTACTTC.

There are many counts of this clonotype. The V and J genes are TRBV11-2 and TRBJ2-7; the D is unclear. Trimming removed 1 base from V and 0 bases from J, with 10 bases in between. CDR3 size: 15 residues. Per germline, CDR1 SGHAT and CDR2 FQNNGV. CDR3 nucleotide sequence: TGTGCCAGCAGCTTAGTAGTTGGAAACTCCTACGAGCAGTACTTC. Encoded protein: CASSLVVGNSYEQYF.

Details on this clonotype: A read error may be the cause here, since a much bigger clone is one base away. The chain is built from TRBV6-1 and TRBJ2-7; D gene ambiguous. This CDR3 is 14 amino acids long. V dropped 8 bases and J dropped 5 bases, with 19 bases sitting between them. The germline CDR1 and CDR2 sequences are MNHNS and SASEGT. The CDR3 loop reads CASSMSRKLDEQYF. The CDR3 nucleotides read TGTGCCAGCTCGATGTCTAGAAAGTTGGACGAGCAGTACTTC.

At least ten counts were recorded for this clonotype. The V gene is TRBV28, the J gene TRBJ1-3, with unresolved D. The CDR3 loop spans 13 amino acids. V gave up 6 bases and J gave up 2 bases, with 8 bases separating them. Germline V gives CDR1 MDHEN, CDR2 SYDVKM. The CDR3, as DNA: TGTGCCAGCAGCCGGAAAACTGGAAACACCATATATTTT. Translating gives CASSRKTGNTIYF.

This clonotype was counted a single time. The V call is TRBV12-3 or TRBV12-4, the J call TRBJ2-2; D ambiguous. Trimming took off 4 bases at V and 4 bases at J, with 10 bases between the two ends. CDR3 length: 14 residues. The CDR3 protein is CASSYPWATGELFF. CDR3 DNA: TGTGCCAGCAGTTACCCATGGGCCACCGGGGAGCTGTTTTTT.

Ten or more counts support this clonotype. The CDR3 reads CASSLGGEAFF. CDR3 nucleotide sequence: TGTGCCAGCAGCCTGGGGGGTGAAGCTTTCTTT. The chain carries TRBV12-3 or TRBV12-4 and TRBJ1-1, with a tentative D call TRBD1 (5 bases). This CDR3 has 11 residues. The V and J ends lost 6 bases and 7 bases respectively, with 9 bases between them.

This clonotype was seen ten or more times. This chain links TRBV29-1 with TRBJ1-2, with D possibly TRBD1 on 6 matching bases. This CDR3 region has 16 residues. Germline V gives CDR1 SQVTM, CDR2 ANQGSEA. The ends were cut back, 4 bases at V and 2 bases at J, with 20 bases in the middle. In nucleotides, the CDR3 is TGCAGCGTTGGTCCAAGGTCATCAGGGACAAACTATGGCTACACCTTC. This gives the protein CSVGPRSSGTNYGYTF.

A remark on this clonotype: A much larger clone differs by one base, so this may be a read error. This sequence joins TRBV28 and TRBJ2-5; D may match TRBD1 or TRBD2 (5 bases each). Per the germline V gene, CDR1 is MDHEN and CDR2 is SYDVKM. The CDR3 runs 10 residues. The CDR3 DNA is TGTGCCAGCAGTGAGGGGACCCCGTACTTC. Residues: CASSEGTPYF.

The chain has TRBV15 and TRBJ2-5; perhaps TRBD2 as D (6 bases). CDR3 length equals 13 residues. Trimming left V 6 bases short and J 5 bases short, with 13 bases between. The germline V gene has CDR1 LNHNV and CDR2 YYDKDF (reference sequence). CDR3 coding DNA: TGTGCCACCAGGGAGGGCCGGGGGGAGACCCAGTACTTC. It codes for CATREGRGETQYF.

V and J are TRBV30 and TRBJ2-7; D perhaps matches TRBD1 (5 bases). The germline V gene encodes CDR1 GTSNPN and CDR2 SVGIG (reference sequence). The length of the CDR3 is 12 residues. The V and J ends lost 1 base and 3 bases respectively, with 7 bases between them. Here the CDR3 DNA reads TGTGCCTGGAGTGGACAGTTCTACGAGCAGTACTTC. This gives the protein CAWSGQFYEQYF.